This T cell receptor beta chain is drawn from a study of siplizumab effects on memory and regulatory T cells. Whole-study findings and limits: The apparent diversity of naive T cells exceeded that of memory cells, and naive T cells seemed to make a major contribution to the alloresponse. The study did not confirm that proliferating Tregs from siplizumab cultures were suppressive. With siplizumab, mappable alloreactive CD4+ clones averaged roughly 64% Treg-derived, versus less than 30% in controls.

Concerning this clone: Its antigen is unidentified.

Trimming left V 5 bases short and J 8 bases short, with 21 bases between. Germline V gene sequence: CDR1 SGHTA, CDR2 FQGTGA. There are 15 residues in the CDR3. Each sample yielded around 9.3 x 10^4 assayed TCR templates. TCRdb's copy holds only in-frame clones and misses some; the assay was immunoSEQ multiplex PCR. Among roughly 100,000 clones listed, about 93% were seen once. The source material was CD4+ T cells sorted from blood. The TCR sequence derives from a human donor in good health. The chain recombines TRBV7-3 with TRBJ1-2; D may be TRBD1 (6 bases). Here the CDR3 reads CASSPHGGAGQGYTF. The CDR3 DNA reads as TGTGCCAGCAGCCCCCACGGGGGGGCCGGTCAGGGCTACACCTTC.